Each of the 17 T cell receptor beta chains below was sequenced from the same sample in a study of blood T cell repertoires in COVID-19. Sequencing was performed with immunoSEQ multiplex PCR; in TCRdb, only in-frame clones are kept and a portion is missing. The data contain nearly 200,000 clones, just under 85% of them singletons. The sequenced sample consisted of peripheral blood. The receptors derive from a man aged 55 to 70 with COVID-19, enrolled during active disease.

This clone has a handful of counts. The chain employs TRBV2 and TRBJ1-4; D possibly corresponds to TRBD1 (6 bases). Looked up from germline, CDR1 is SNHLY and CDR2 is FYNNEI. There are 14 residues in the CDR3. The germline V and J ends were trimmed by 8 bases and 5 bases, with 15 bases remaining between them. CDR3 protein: CASGKDRSNEKLFF. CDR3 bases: TGTGCCAGCGGGAAAGACAGGTCGAATGAAAAACTGTTTTTT.

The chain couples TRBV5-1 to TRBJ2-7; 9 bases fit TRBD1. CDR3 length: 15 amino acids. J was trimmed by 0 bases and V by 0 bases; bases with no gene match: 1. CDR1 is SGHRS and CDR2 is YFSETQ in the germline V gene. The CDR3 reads CASSLGDRASYEQYF. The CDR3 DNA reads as TGCGCCAGCAGCTTGGGGGACAGGGCCTCCTACGAGCAGTACTTC.

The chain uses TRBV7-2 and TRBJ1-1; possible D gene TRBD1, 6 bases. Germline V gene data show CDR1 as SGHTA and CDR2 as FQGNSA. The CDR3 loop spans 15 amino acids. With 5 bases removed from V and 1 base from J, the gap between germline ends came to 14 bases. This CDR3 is CASSPARGKNTEAFF. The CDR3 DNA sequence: TGTGCCAGCAGCCCGGCAAGGGGGAAGAACACTGAAGCTTTCTTT.

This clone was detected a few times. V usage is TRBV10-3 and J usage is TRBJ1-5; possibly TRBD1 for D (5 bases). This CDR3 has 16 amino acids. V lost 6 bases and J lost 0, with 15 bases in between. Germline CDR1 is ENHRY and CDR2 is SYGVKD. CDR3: CAIRGPRRDSNQPQHF. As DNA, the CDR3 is TGTGCCATCAGAGGCCCTCGCAGGGATAGCAATCAGCCCCAGCATTTT.

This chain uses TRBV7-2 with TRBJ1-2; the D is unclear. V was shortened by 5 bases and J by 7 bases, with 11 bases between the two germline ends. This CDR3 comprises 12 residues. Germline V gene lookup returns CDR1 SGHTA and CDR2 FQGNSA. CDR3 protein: CASSVEAGGYTF. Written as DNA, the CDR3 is TGTGCCAGCAGCGTAGAAGCGGGTGGCTACACCTTC.

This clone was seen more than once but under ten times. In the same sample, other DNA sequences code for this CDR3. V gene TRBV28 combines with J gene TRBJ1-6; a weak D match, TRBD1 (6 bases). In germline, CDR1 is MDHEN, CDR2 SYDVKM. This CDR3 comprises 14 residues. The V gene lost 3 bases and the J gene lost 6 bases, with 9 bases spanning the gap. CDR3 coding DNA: TGTGCCAGCAGTTTCCCACAGGGTAATTCACCCCTCCACTTT. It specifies CASSFPQGNSPLHF.

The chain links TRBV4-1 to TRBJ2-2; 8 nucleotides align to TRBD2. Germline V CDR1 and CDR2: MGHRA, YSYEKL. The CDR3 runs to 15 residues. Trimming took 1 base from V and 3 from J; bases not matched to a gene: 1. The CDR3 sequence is CASSQGLAYTGELFF. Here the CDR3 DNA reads TGCGCCAGCAGCCAAGGACTAGCGTACACCGGGGAGCTGTTTTTT.

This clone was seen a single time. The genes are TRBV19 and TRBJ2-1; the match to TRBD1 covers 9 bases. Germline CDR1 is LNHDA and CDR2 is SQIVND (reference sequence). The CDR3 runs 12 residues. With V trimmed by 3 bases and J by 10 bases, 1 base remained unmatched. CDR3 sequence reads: CASSIGTGEQFF. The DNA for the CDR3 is TGTGCCAGTAGTATTGGGACAGGGGAGCAGTTCTTC.

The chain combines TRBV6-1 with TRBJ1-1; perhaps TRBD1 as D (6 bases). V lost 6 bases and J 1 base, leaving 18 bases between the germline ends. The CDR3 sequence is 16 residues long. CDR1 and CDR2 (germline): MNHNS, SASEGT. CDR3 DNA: TGTGCCAGCAGCGAATGGGGGGGGCAAACGAACACTGAAGCTTTCTTT. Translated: CASSEWGGQTNTEAFF.

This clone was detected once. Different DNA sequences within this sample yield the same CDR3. For the CDR3, the DNA is TGCGCCAGCAGCCTAGGGACAGGGGGAAACACCATATATTTT. Protein sequence: CASSLGTGGNTIYF. The chain has TRBV5-1 and TRBJ1-3, with TRBD1 matching 9 bases. The V gene end was trimmed by 4 bases and the J gene end by 4 bases; junction bases not matched to a gene: 3. The CDR3 loop spans 14 amino acids. The germline V gene has CDR1 SGHRS and CDR2 YFSETQ.

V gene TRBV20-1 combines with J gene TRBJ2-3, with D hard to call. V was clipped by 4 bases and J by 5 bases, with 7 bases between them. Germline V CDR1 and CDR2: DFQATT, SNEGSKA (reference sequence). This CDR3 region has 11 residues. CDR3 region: CSAKRGDTQYF. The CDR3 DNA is TGCAGTGCTAAAAGAGGAGATACGCAGTATTTT.

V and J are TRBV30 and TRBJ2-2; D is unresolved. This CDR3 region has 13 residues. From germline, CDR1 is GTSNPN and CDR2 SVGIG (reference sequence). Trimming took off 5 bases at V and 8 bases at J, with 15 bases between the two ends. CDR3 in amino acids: CAWGRLPGGELFF. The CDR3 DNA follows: TGTGCCTGGGGGCGCCTCCCAGGAGGGGAGCTGTTTTTT. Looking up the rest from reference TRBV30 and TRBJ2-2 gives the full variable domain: SQTIHQWPATLVQPVGSPLSLECTVEGTSNPNLYWYRQAAGRGLQLLFYSVGIGQISSEVPQNLSASRPQDRQFILSSKKLLLSDSGFYLCAWGRLPGGELFFGEGSRLTVL.

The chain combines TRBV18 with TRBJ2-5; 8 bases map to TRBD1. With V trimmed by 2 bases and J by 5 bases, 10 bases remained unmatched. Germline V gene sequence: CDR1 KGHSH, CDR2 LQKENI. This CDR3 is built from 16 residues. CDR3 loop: CASSPVFSAGGETQYF. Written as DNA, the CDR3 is TGTGCCAGCTCACCAGTTTTCAGTGCAGGGGGCGAGACCCAGTACTTC.

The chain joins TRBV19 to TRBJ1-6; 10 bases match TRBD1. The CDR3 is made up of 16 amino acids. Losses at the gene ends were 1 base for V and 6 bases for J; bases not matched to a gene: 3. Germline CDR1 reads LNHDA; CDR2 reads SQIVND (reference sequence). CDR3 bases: TGTGCCAGTAGTATAGTCCGGGACAGGGGTAATTCACCCCTCCACTTT. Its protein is CASSIVRDRGNSPLHF. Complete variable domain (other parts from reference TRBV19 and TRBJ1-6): DGGITQSPKYLFRKEGQNVTLSCEQNLNHDAMYWYRQDPGQGLRLIYYSQIVNDFQKGDIAEGYSVSREKKESFPLTVTSAQKNPTAFYLCASSIVRDRGNSPLHFGNGTRLTVT.

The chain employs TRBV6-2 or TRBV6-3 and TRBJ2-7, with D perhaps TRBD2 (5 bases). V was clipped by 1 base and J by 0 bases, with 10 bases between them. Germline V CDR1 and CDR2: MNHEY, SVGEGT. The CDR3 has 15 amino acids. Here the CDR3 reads CASSYYRGSSYEQYF. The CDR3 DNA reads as TGTGCCAGCAGTTACTACCGGGGAAGCTCCTACGAGCAGTACTTC.

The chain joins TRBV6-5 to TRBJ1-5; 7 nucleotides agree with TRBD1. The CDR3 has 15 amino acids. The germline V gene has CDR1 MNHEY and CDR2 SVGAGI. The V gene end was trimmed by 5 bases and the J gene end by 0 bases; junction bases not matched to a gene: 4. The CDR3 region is CASSRDSYSNQPQHF. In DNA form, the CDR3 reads TGTGCCAGCAGTCGGGACAGTTATAGCAATCAGCCCCAGCATTTT.

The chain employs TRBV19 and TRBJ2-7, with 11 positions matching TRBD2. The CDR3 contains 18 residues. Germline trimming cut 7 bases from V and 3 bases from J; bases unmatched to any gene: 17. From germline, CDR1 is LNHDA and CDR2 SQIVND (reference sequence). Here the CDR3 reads CASNNPGGLTSGVYEQYF. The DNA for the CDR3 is TGTGCCAGTAACAACCCCGGGGGGTTGACTAGCGGGGTCTACGAGCAGTACTTC.